Following are 3 T cell receptor beta chains from one sample sequenced in a study of T cell responses to AZD1222 COVID-19 vaccine. TCRdb's table, derived via immunoSEQ multiplex PCR, lists solely in-frame clones and lacks some. The sample carries about 150,000 clones, more than 85% recorded once. Sequences were derived from peripheral blood, sampled 28 days after the second AZD1222 dose. Receptors were obtained from an adult who received the AZD1222 COVID-19 vaccine.

The V and J genes are TRBV6-5 and TRBJ1-6; perhaps TRBD1 as D (5 bases). Germline V lookup: CDR1 MNHEY, CDR2 SVGAGI. V lost 1 base and J lost 10, with 17 bases in between. The CDR3 spans 16 residues. CDR3 sequence: CASSYYVRGSGSPLHF. Written as DNA, the CDR3 is TGTGCCAGCAGTTACTATGTAAGGGGCTCGGGCTCACCCCTCCACTTT.

The chain joins TRBV5-1 to TRBJ2-7; tentative D call: TRBD1 (6 bases). Germline CDR1 and CDR2: SGHRS and YFSETQ. The V end was cut by 1 base, the J end by 2 bases, with 7 bases between. This CDR3 spans 13 amino acids. CDR3 loop: CASSLWTAYEQYF. DNA for the CDR3: TGCGCCAGCAGCTTGTGGACAGCCTACGAGCAGTACTTC.

The J gene is TRBJ2-7, the V gene TRBV5-4; 7 bases map to TRBD1. Germline values: CDR1 SGHNT, CDR2 YYREEE (reference sequence). The V segment lost 5 bases and the J segment 7 bases; nucleotides outside the gene matches: 6. CDR3 size: 12 residues. CDR3 protein: CASSRQGGEQYF. The CDR3 DNA sequence: TGTGCCAGCAGTCGACAGGGCGGGGAGCAGTACTTC.